The clone carrying this T cell receptor beta chain was counted between two and nine times. These data originate in a study of PD-L1 blockade in urothelial cancer. Across the study: The patients' atezolizumab therapy, 1,200 mg intravenously every 3 weeks, started in about 2014. Analyzed time points were 3 weeks (second dose) and 6 weeks after therapy began.

The repertoire was sequenced with immunoSEQ multiplex PCR; TCRdb's copy has only in-frame clones and lacks some. Of fewer than 50,000 clones detected, 70% to 90% appear once; the ten largest clones hold roughly 24%. The time point: peripheral blood 6 weeks after treatment start. The ends were cut back, 5 bases at V and 4 bases at J, with 17 bases in the middle. This CDR3 contains 15 residues. The V gene's germline CDR1 is LNHDA and CDR2 SQIVND (reference sequence). Source: PBMCs, taken around atezolizumab (anti-PD-L1) treatment. The J gene is TRBJ2-5, the V gene TRBV19, with D maybe TRBD1 (6 bases). The sequence derives from a man aged 55-75 years with urothelial cancer. The CDR3 here is CASSFVDRLGETQYF. The DNA for the CDR3 is TGTGCCAGTAGTTTTGTTGACAGGTTGGGAGAGACCCAGTACTTC. Using reference TRBV19 and TRBJ2-5 for the parts outside the CDR3, the full variable domain is DGGITQSPKYLFRKEGQNVTLSCEQNLNHDAMYWYRQDPGQGLRLIYYSQIVNDFQKGDIAEGYSVSREKKESFPLTVTSAQKNPTAFYLCASSFVDRLGETQYFGPGTRLLVL.